A selection of T cell receptor beta chains follows, all from one sample in a study of blood T cell repertoires in COVID-19. The protocol was immunoSEQ multiplex PCR, while the TCRdb copy is restricted to in-frame clones and leaves out a portion. The sample comprises about 71,000 clones, around 76% of which are singletons, and roughly 15% rests with the top ten. Sequencing was performed on peripheral blood. These receptors all come from a woman over 75 with acute or convalescent COVID-19. Both conserved end residues are part of each CDR3. The D gene is left open where the match is weak. Size is omitted from some rows. Given values are once, few, many or a class for expanded clones.

j_call v_call clone_size d_call cdr3_nt cdr3_aa
TRBJ2-1 TRBV5-4 . . TGTGCCAGCAGCTCTCAATCCTATGGGCAGTTCTTC CASSSQSYGQFF
TRBJ1-2 TRBV12-3/TRBV12-4 . . TGTGCCAGCGGGGGGGGCTATGGCTACACCTTC CASGGGYGYTF
TRBJ2-7 TRBV7-9 . . TGTGCCAGCAGCTTTGCGGGGTCCGAGCAGTACTTC CASSFAGSEQYF
TRBJ1-3 TRBV10-3 . TRBD1 TGTGCCGCGTTACAGGGGACTGGAAACACCATATATTTT CAALQGTGNTIYF
TRBJ1-1 TRBV9 once . TGTGCCAGCAGCAAGCAGGACAGCCCTAGGACTGAAGCTTTCTTT CASSKQDSPRTEAFF
TRBJ2-6 TRBV7-8 . . TGTGCCAGCACCCTAACAGCTGGGGCCAACGTCCTGACTTTC CASTLTAGANVLTF
TRBJ1-1 TRBV20-1 . . TGCAGTGCTAGTAAGGGGATGAACACTGAAGCTTTCTTT CSASKGMNTEAFF
TRBJ1-4 TRBV7-6 . . TGTGCCAGCAGCCCCGGCAGGGGCACTATCGAAAAACTGTTTTTT CASSPGRGTIEKLFF
TRBJ2-7 TRBV5-1 . TRBD2 TGCGCCAGCAGCAAGCTCAGCGGGAGGGTATACGAGCAGTACTTC CASSKLSGRVYEQYF
TRBJ2-7 TRBV4-3 . TRBD1 TGCGCCAGCAGCCAGGGTCCGGGACAGAGGCACGAGCAGTACTTC CASSQGPGQRHEQYF
TRBJ2-1 TRBV3-1/TRBV3-2 . . TGTGCCAGCAGCCAAAATACGGTGAGCTCCTACAATGAGCAGTTCTTC CASSQNTVSSYNEQFF
TRBJ1-2 TRBV5-6 . TRBD1 TGTGCCAGCAGCGGGGCCGGACAGGGGGGTAACTATGGCTACACCTTC CASSGAGQGGNYGYTF
TRBJ2-2 TRBV5-1 . . TGCGCCAGCAGCTTGGCCTTTCCCGGGGGCACCGGGGAGCTGTTTTTT CASSLAFPGGTGELFF
TRBJ2-4 TRBV28 . TRBD1 TGTGCCAGCAGTTTACGGAGGGACAGGGGGGGACGAAACATTCAGTACTTC CASSLRRDRGGRNIQYF
TRBJ2-7 TRBV13 . TRBD2 TGTGCCAGCAACCCCGGGACTAGCGGGAACTACGAGCAGTACTTC CASNPGTSGNYEQYF
TRBJ2-7 TRBV9 . TRBD2 TGTGCCAGCAGCCCAACTAGCGGGGTCTACGAGCAGTACTTC CASSPTSGVYEQYF
TRBJ2-3 TRBV19 . . TGTGCCAGTAGTCCCCCGGGAGCGGGTCCTAGCACAGATACGCAGTATTTT CASSPPGAGPSTDTQYF
TRBJ1-5 TRBV20-1 . TRBD1 TGCAGTGCTAGTACGTCAGGGGGGATTAGCAATCAGCCCCAGCATTTT CSASTSGGISNQPQHF
TRBJ1-1 TRBV29-1 . TRBD1 TGCAGCGTTGGACAGGGGGGAAACACTGAAGCTTTCTTT CSVGQGGNTEAFF
TRBJ2-3 TRBV5-1 . TRBD2 TGCGCCAGCGCACTAGCGGGGGGGAACACAGATACGCAGTATTTT CASALAGGNTDTQYF
TRBJ2-7 TRBV4-1 few TRBD2 TGCGCCAGCAGCCCCATCGGAGCGGGGGGATCCTACGAGCAGTACTTC CASSPIGAGGSYEQYF
TRBJ1-2 TRBV12-3/TRBV12-4 . TRBD1 TGTGCCAGCAGTCATTCGACAGGGTCCGGCTACACCTTC CASSHSTGSGYTF
TRBJ1-2 TRBV18 few . TGTGCCAGCTCACCTATATCCTTAGCTTCAGGGAACTATGGCTACACCTTC CASSPISLASGNYGYTF
TRBJ1-2 TRBV6-5 . . TGTGCCAGCAGTTCCCGTGTATACGGGAACTATGGCTACACCTTC CASSSRVYGNYGYTF
TRBJ2-5 TRBV6-5 . TRBD2 TGTGCCAGCAGACTAGCGGGAACCCAAGAGACCCAGTACTTC CASRLAGTQETQYF
TRBJ2-1 TRBV3-1/TRBV3-2 . TRBD2 TGTGCCAGCAGCCAAGCGAGCGGGAGGGCCACTGAGCAGTTCTTC CASSQASGRATEQFF
TRBJ1-3 TRBV28 . TRBD1 TGTGCCAGCAGTCTAGGGGGCGCAGGAAACACCATATATTTT CASSLGGAGNTIYF
TRBJ1-3 TRBV6-1 . TRBD1 TGTGCCAGCAGTGAGTGGACAGGGGGCTTTGGAAACACCATATATTTT CASSEWTGGFGNTIYF
TRBJ2-6 TRBV5-1 once TRBD1 TGCGCCAGCAGTCCCACAGGGGGCTCTGGGGCCAACGTCCTGACTTTC CASSPTGGSGANVLTF
TRBJ2-1 TRBV9 . TRBD2 TGTGCCAGCAGCGTACGGGGGAGGGCCTACAATGAGCAGTTCTTC CASSVRGRAYNEQFF
TRBJ1-2 TRBV12-3/TRBV12-4 . . TGTGCCAGCAGTTTCGAGGGGAGGGGCTACACCTTC CASSFEGRGYTF
TRBJ1-3 TRBV7-6 few . TGTGCCAGCAGCTTAGCGGCGCAGGGGAGGGGCTCTGGAAACACCATATATTTT CASSLAAQGRGSGNTIYF
TRBJ2-1 TRBV7-2 few TRBD2 TGTGCCAGCAGCTTAATCGGCGGGAGACCCTACAATGAGCAGTTCTTC CASSLIGGRPYNEQFF
TRBJ2-7 TRBV2 . . TGTGCCAGCAGCGGACAGACCCCCTACGAGCAGTACTTC CASSGQTPYEQYF
TRBJ2-3 TRBV7-2 . . TGTGCCAGCAGCGGTCCGGGGGTTGGGACAGATACGCAGTATTTT CASSGPGVGTDTQYF
TRBJ1-5 TRBV10-3 . . TGTGCCATCAGATCCGAACAGGGTAGCAATCAGCCCCAGCATTTT CAIRSEQGSNQPQHF
TRBJ1-2 TRBV18 . TRBD1 TGTGCCAGCTCACCGGGGACAGGGGTAGTAGATGGCTACACCTTC CASSPGTGVVDGYTF
TRBJ2-7 TRBV28 . TRBD2 TGTGCCAGCGGGGAACTAGCGGGACCCTACGAGCAGTACTTC CASGELAGPYEQYF
TRBJ2-7 TRBV19 . TRBD1 TGTGCCAGTAGTACAGCGACAGGGAGCTCCTACGAGCAGTACTTC CASSTATGSSYEQYF
TRBJ2-2 TRBV2 . TRBD1 TGTGCCAGCAGGGGGGACAGGGCAAGGACCGGGGAGCTGTTTTTT CASRGDRARTGELFF
TRBJ2-7 TRBV29-1 . . TGCAGCGCCGGAGGACAGACAACCTACGAGCAGTACTTC CSAGGQTTYEQYF
TRBJ2-2 TRBV3-1/TRBV3-2 . TRBD2 TGTGCCAGCAGCCCCAACCGTGCACTAGCGGGTACCACCGGGGAGCTGTTTTTT CASSPNRALAGTTGELFF